The 23 T cell receptor beta chains listed next were all sequenced from one sample in a study of shared clonotypes between healthy human individuals. Sequencing was performed with immunoSEQ multiplex PCR; in TCRdb, only in-frame clones are kept and a portion is missing. The sample has 2 million to 2.5 million clones, 85% to 95% seen once. The sequenced sample consisted of naive CD4+ T cells from PBMCs. The sample's subset: CD45RA+ positively selected. Receptors were obtained from a man aged 18 to 35 in good health. Some clones in this sample may be carry-over from other donors' samples.

V is TRBV4-2 and J is TRBJ2-3, with D uncertain. This CDR3 spans 15 amino acids. Trimming took 4 bases from V and 0 from J, leaving 11 bases between them. The germline CDR1 and CDR2 sequences are LGHNA and YNFKEQ. The CDR3 nucleotides read TGTGCCAGCAGCCGGGCGGCCGCTAGCACAGATACGCAGTATTTT. As protein: CASSRAAASTDTQYF.

The J gene is TRBJ1-5, the V gene TRBV30; D ambiguous. The germline V gene has CDR1 GTSNPN and CDR2 SVGIG (reference sequence). The CDR3 extends over 14 amino acids. Trimming took off 2 bases at V and 5 bases at J, with 13 bases between the two ends. The chain's CDR3 is CAWSTSHPDQPQHF. The CDR3 DNA reads as TGTGCCTGGAGTACTAGCCATCCTGATCAGCCCCAGCATTTT.

The rearrangement joins TRBV11-2 to TRBJ2-7, with a weak D call TRBD2 (5 bases). Deletions cut 0 bases from V and 5 bases from J, with 11 bases between. CDR3 length equals 14 residues. Looked up from germline, CDR1 is SGHAT and CDR2 is FQNNGV. In DNA form, the CDR3 reads TGTGCCAGCAGCTTAGAGTGGCTAGCTGACGAGCAGTACTTC. Residues: CASSLEWLADEQYF.

The chain recombines TRBV5-5 with TRBJ2-7; perhaps TRBD2 as D (5 bases). Germline-derived CDR1 and CDR2 are SGHKS and YYEKEE (reference sequence). V lost 3 bases and J 11 bases, leaving 18 bases between the germline ends. The CDR3 has 13 amino acids. The CDR3 nucleotides read TGTGCCAGCAGCTACCCCCGAAGCGGACTGAAGTACTTC. The encoded protein is CASSYPRSGLKYF.

The chain carries TRBV5-4 and TRBJ2-7, with a possible D match to TRBD1 (7 bases). In germline, CDR1 is SGHNT, CDR2 YYREEE (reference sequence). V lost 7 bases, J lost 3 bases, and 17 bases lay in between. The CDR3 length is 14 residues. CDR3 in DNA: TGTGCCAGCGGAAGCAGGGGGGACGTCTACGAGCAGTACTTC. This sequence encodes CASGSRGDVYEQYF. The full variable domain, its missing parts supplied by reference TRBV5-4 and TRBJ2-7, is ETGVTQSPTHLIKTRGQQVTLRCSSQSGHNTVSWYQQALGQGPQFIFQYYREEENGRGNFPPRFSGLQFPNYSSELNVNALELDDSALYLCASGSRGDVYEQYFGPGTRLTVT.

The chain has TRBV12-5 and TRBJ1-1; D might be TRBD1 (6 bases). With 0 bases removed from V and 3 bases from J, the gap between germline ends came to 20 bases. Germline V gives CDR1 LGHNT, CDR2 FRNRAP. The CDR3 length is 18 residues. The CDR3 DNA reads as TGTGCTAGTGGTTTGGTAAGCTGGGGGAGGGGGTTGGACACTGAAGCTTTCTTT. Its protein product is CASGLVSWGRGLDTEAFF.

The V gene is TRBV7-3, the J gene TRBJ1-1; the D gene is possibly TRBD1 (6 bases). CDR1 is SGHTA, CDR2 FQGTGA, per germline. The V end was cut by 1 base, the J end by 11 bases, with 14 bases between. The CDR3 is 13 amino acids. In DNA, the CDR3 is TGTGCCAGCAGCTTAAAGGGCGGGGGCGCTGCTTTCTTT. This gives the protein CASSLKGGGAAFF.

The J gene is TRBJ1-2, the V gene TRBV19; D remains unclear. There are 13 residues in the CDR3. Germline loops: CDR1 LNHDA, CDR2 SQIVND (reference sequence). V was pared by 0 bases and J by 7 bases, with 9 bases between. This chain's CDR3 is CASSIEPHSGYTF. As DNA, the CDR3 is TGTGCCAGTAGTATAGAGCCTCACAGTGGCTACACCTTC.

V gene TRBV6-1 combines with J gene TRBJ2-7, with 8 nucleotides matching TRBD2. This CDR3 is built from 14 residues. Germline assignment: CDR1 MNHNS and CDR2 SASEGT. Unmatched junction bases numbered 7, after V lost 9 bases and J lost 0 bases. The CDR3 loop is CASVAGLSSYEQYF. CDR3 sequence (DNA): TGTGCCAGTGTAGCGGGGTTAAGCTCCTACGAGCAGTACTTC.

This chain joins TRBV7-3 and TRBJ2-3; 13 bases are shared with TRBD2. The CDR3 length is 17 residues. Germline CDR1 SGHTA, CDR2 FQGTGA. V lost 1 base to trimming and J lost 4 bases; unmatched junction nucleotides: 5. CDR3 coding DNA: TGTGCCAGCAGCTTAAACCGACTAGCGGGAGGCGCAGATACGCAGTATTTT. Translated: CASSLNRLAGGADTQYF.

This sequence joins TRBV19 and TRBJ1-1, with TRBD1 identical over 7 bases. J was trimmed by 0 bases and V by 5 bases; bases with no gene match: 3. The CDR3 contains 14 residues. The germline CDR1 and CDR2 sequences are LNHDA and SQIVND (reference sequence). The CDR3 region has the DNA TGTGCCAGTAGTTCCGGGACAGTGAACACTGAAGCTTTCTTT. It translates to CASSSGTVNTEAFF.

The chain is built from TRBV7-2 and TRBJ2-2, with a tentative D call TRBD1 (6 bases). V was shortened by 5 bases and J by 1 base, with 8 bases between the two germline ends. CDR3 length: 14 residues. CDR1 and CDR2 (germline): SGHTA, FQGNSA. The CDR3 nucleotides read TGTGCCAGCAGCCGAGGGGGGAACACCGGGGAGCTGTTTTTT. Residues: CASSRGGNTGELFF.

J is TRBJ2-5 and V is TRBV5-5, with TRBD2 as a possible D gene (5 bases). The germline gives CDR1 SGHKS, CDR2 YYEKEE (reference sequence). V was trimmed by 0 bases and J by 5 bases, leaving 14 bases between them. The CDR3 is made up of 15 amino acids. CDR3 bases: TGTGCCAGCAGCTTGGCGATGCGGGCTTGGGAGACCCAGTACTTC. Its protein is CASSLAMRAWETQYF.

This chain connects TRBV30 to TRBJ2-3; 8 bases are shared with TRBD2. In germline, CDR1 is GTSNPN, CDR2 SVGIG (reference sequence). This CDR3 spans 14 amino acids. V was clipped by 1 base and J by 6 bases; unmatched bases: 6. As DNA, the CDR3 is TGTGCCTGGAGTGGCACGGGGGGGGTGGATACGCAGTATTTT. Translated, it gives CAWSGTGGVDTQYF.

The CDR3 here is CASSWGARESNTEAFF. DNA of the CDR3: TGTGCCAGCAGCTGGGGAGCCCGGGAGTCGAACACTGAAGCTTTCTTT. The J gene is TRBJ1-1, the V gene TRBV4-2; D is unresolved. Trimming stripped 5 bases from V and 1 base from J, with 17 bases between. The CDR3 loop spans 16 amino acids. The germline V gene encodes CDR1 LGHNA and CDR2 YNFKEQ.

The chain employs TRBV30 and TRBJ1-3; D not certain. Germline V gene sequence: CDR1 GTSNPN, CDR2 SVGIG (reference sequence). The V end was cut by 3 bases, the J end by 4 bases, with 19 bases between. This CDR3 contains 16 residues. CDR3 in DNA: TGTGCCTGGAGCCCGGACTGGGCAGCCGTCGGAAACACCATATATTTT. Translated: CAWSPDWAAVGNTIYF.

This clone occurred once. The J gene is TRBJ2-5, the V gene TRBV5-8; 9 bases align to TRBD1. Germline CDR1 and CDR2: SGHTS and YDEGEE. Germline trimming cut 4 bases from V and 4 bases from J; bases unmatched to any gene: 5. This CDR3 is built from 14 residues. The CDR3 region has the DNA TGTGCCAGCAGCAGGGGGACAGGGTCAGAGACCCAGTACTTC. Its translation: CASSRGTGSETQYF.

The chain employs TRBV28 and TRBJ2-7; D assignment may be TRBD1 or TRBD2 (6 bases each). This CDR3 spans 15 amino acids. Trimming stripped 10 bases from V and 6 bases from J, with 25 bases between. The germline gives CDR1 MDHEN, CDR2 SYDVKM. The CDR3 region is CATIYTGHGSREQYF. CDR3 sequence (DNA): TGTGCCACCATCTACACGGGACACGGGAGTCGCGAGCAGTACTTC.

This chain connects TRBV11-1 to TRBJ2-4, with TRBD1 identical over 7 bases. This CDR3 has 15 residues. CDR1 and CDR2 from the germline V gene are SGHAT and FQDESV (reference sequence). The V and J ends lost 5 bases and 0 bases, in that order; junction bases with no gene match: 4. CDR3 DNA sequence: TGTGCCAGCAGCGAGGACAGGATAGCCAAAAACATTCAGTACTTC. It encodes CASSEDRIAKNIQYF.

The chain uses TRBV6-5 and TRBJ2-3; no clear D gene. Germline CDR1 and CDR2: MNHEY and SVGAGI. Trimming removed 6 bases at V and 2 bases at J, with 3 bases between. The CDR3 spans 11 residues. DNA of the CDR3: TGTGCCAGCAGGTACACAGATACGCAGTATTTT. Translation gives CASRYTDTQYF.

The chain employs TRBV28 and TRBJ2-5; 11 bases map to TRBD2. The J call may be faulty, since TRBJ2-7 better matches the DNA end. There are 15 residues in the CDR3. Per the germline V gene, CDR1 is MDHEN and CDR2 is SYDVKM. Here the CDR3 reads CASSQLAGVGDEQYF. Here the CDR3 DNA reads TGTGCCAGCAGCCAACTAGCGGGAGTTGGGGACGAGCAGTACTTC.

The chain links TRBV28 to TRBJ1-2; D is uncertain. V was trimmed by 6 bases and J by 2 bases, leaving 10 bases between them. The CDR3 has 13 residues. Germline V gene lookup returns CDR1 MDHEN and CDR2 SYDVKM. CDR3 DNA: TGTGCCAGCAGGATAGGACGGAACTATGGCTACACCTTC. This gives the protein CASRIGRNYGYTF.

The V call is TRBV11-2, the J call TRBJ1-1; D call uncertain. Per germline, CDR1 SGHAT and CDR2 FQNNGV. The ends were cut back, 4 bases at V and 4 bases at J, with 16 bases in the middle. The CDR3 spans 15 residues. CDR3 loop: CASSSSPNVFTEAFF. The CDR3 coding sequence is TGTGCCAGCAGCTCCAGCCCGAATGTTTTCACTGAAGCTTTCTTT.